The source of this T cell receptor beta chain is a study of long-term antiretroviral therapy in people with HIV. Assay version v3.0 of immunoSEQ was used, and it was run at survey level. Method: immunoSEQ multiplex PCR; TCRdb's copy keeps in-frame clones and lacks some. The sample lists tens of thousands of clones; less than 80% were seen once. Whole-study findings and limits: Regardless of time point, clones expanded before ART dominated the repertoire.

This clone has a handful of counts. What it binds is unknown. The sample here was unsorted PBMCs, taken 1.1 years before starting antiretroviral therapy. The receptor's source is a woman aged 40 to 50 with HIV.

CDR3 amino acids: CASSPGQGYGYTF. The CDR3 coding sequence is TGTGCCAGCAGCCCCGGACAGGGCTATGGCTACACCTTC. This rearrangement joins TRBV4-2 to TRBJ1-2; 8 positions agree with TRBD1. The CDR3 extends over 13 amino acids. Germline V lookup: CDR1 LGHNA, CDR2 YNFKEQ. After removal of 4 bases from V and 4 bases from J, the junction contained 2 bases not matched to a gene.